The 9 T cell receptor beta chains reported below all come from one sample, sequenced in a study of T cell responses to AZD1222 COVID-19 vaccine. Assay: immunoSEQ multiplex PCR; the TCRdb copy retains only in-frame clones and omits some. The repertoire includes around 100,000 clones, 91% of them detected once, and about 48% sits in the top ten. The sequencing used peripheral blood, collected on day 0 of AZD1222 vaccination. The origin of the receptors is an adult in good health.

CDR3 bases: TGTGCCAGTAGTCCCGGGGCGACATCTCCCAGGAAGAACACTGAAGCTTTCTTT. Its protein product is CASSPGATSPRKNTEAFF. The chain recombines TRBV19 with TRBJ1-1; possible D gene TRBD1, 5 bases. V dropped 5 bases and J dropped 1 base, with 23 bases sitting between them. The CDR3 runs to 18 residues. Looked up from germline, CDR1 is LNHDA and CDR2 is SQIVND (reference sequence).

The V and J genes are TRBV4-2 and TRBJ2-3; 10 bases line up with TRBD2. J gave up 0 bases and V 1 base, and 4 bases lay outside the gene matches. There are 17 residues in the CDR3. CDR1 and CDR2 from the germline V gene are LGHNA and YNFKEQ. The DNA for the CDR3 is TGTGCCAGCAGCCAAGGGGAACTAGCGGGGAGCACAGATACGCAGTATTTT. This encodes CASSQGELAGSTDTQYF.

The chain joins TRBV18 to TRBJ2-7; 11 bases map to TRBD2. After removal of 6 bases from V and 6 bases from J, the junction contained 10 bases not matched to a gene. Germline V gene data show CDR1 as KGHSH and CDR2 as LQKENI. The CDR3 totals 15 residues. CDR3 in DNA: TGTGCCAGCTCGGCTACTAGCGGGAGTTCGGGCGAGCAGTACTTC. Translating gives CASSATSGSSGEQYF.

A remark on this clone: Because the CDR3's place on the DNA is in doubt, the DNA is left out and the CDR3 is given as listed by TCRdb. CDR3 sequence reads: CASSFRGRETQYF. The chain combines TRBV5-6 with TRBJ2-5. Germline assignment: CDR1 SGHDT and CDR2 YYEEEE. With termini counted, the CDR3 has 13 amino acids.

V usage is TRBV5-4 and J usage is TRBJ1-1; D gene unclear. Germline-derived CDR1 and CDR2 are SGHNT and YYREEE (reference sequence). The CDR3 length is 14 residues. Deletions cut 1 base from V and 1 base from J, with 8 bases between. The DNA of the CDR3 is TGTGCCAGCAGCTTGTGGATGGGGAACACTGAAGCTTTCTTT. It translates to CASSLWMGNTEAFF.

The chain couples TRBV27 to TRBJ2-7; no firm D call. V dropped 1 base and J dropped 6 bases, with 13 bases sitting between them. Germline CDR1 reads MNHEY; CDR2 reads SMNVEV (reference sequence). This CDR3 region has 14 residues. For the CDR3, the DNA is TGTGCCAGCAGTTTATTACCGGCCGATATCGAGCAGTACTTC. Protein product: CASSLLPADIEQYF.

The chain's CDR3 is CASIPRQAPYGYTF. For the CDR3, the DNA is TGTGCCAGTATCCCCCGACAGGCACCGTATGGCTACACCTTC. This rearrangement joins TRBV19 to TRBJ1-2, with D perhaps matching TRBD1 (6 bases). The V gene lost 7 bases and the J gene lost 5 bases, with 17 bases spanning the gap. Germline V lookup: CDR1 LNHDA, CDR2 SQIVND (reference sequence). This CDR3 has 14 residues.

V is TRBV3-1 (or the pseudogene TRBV3-2) and J is TRBJ2-7; D might be TRBD2 (5 bases). Deletions cut 1 base from V and 2 bases from J, with 15 bases between. The CDR3 contains 16 residues. CDR1 LGHDT and CDR2 YNNKEL come from the germline V gene (reference sequence). The DNA for the CDR3 is TGTGCCAGCAGCCAAGTTGCGGCAGCGGCCACCTACGAGCAGTACTTC. It translates to CASSQVAAAATYEQYF.

Here the CDR3 reads CASSSGQGNTEAFF. The DNA for the CDR3 is TGTGCCAGCAGCTCGGGACAGGGGAACACTGAAGCTTTCTTT. This sequence joins TRBV9 and TRBJ1-1, with 9 bases fitting TRBD1. Germline CDR1 SGDLS, CDR2 YYNGEE. This CDR3 is built from 14 residues. The J segment lost 1 base and the V segment lost 4 bases, leaving 2 bases of the junction unmatched.